This T cell receptor (beta chain) originates from a study of cytomegalovirus exposure and HLA in healthy donors. Method: immunoSEQ multiplex PCR; TCRdb's copy keeps in-frame clones and lacks some. The sample contains approximately 210,000 clones, 85% to 90% of which appear only once. V lost 6 bases, J lost 2 bases, and 16 bases lay in between. The CDR3 is made up of 15 amino acids. Germline V gene lookup returns CDR1 SGHNT and CDR2 YENEEA. These donors were members of the roughly 120-subject validation cohort, a group separate from the roughly 670-subject first cohort. This clonotype was obtained from a woman aged 18-30 years in good health and CMV-seronegative. This rearrangement joins TRBV11-3 to TRBJ1-2; D gene unclear. Sequencing was carried out using PBMCs. The CDR3 here is CASRSNPGRNYGYTF. In DNA, the CDR3 is TGTGCCAGCAGGTCTAACCCAGGTCGGAACTATGGCTACACCTTC.